One sample yielded the 21 T cell receptor beta chains listed below, sequenced in a study of CD8 T cells in ankylosing spondylitis. Findings and limits, study-wide: Seven or eight highly homologous variants formed a TCR beta motif that appeared characteristic of ankylosing spondylitis blood.

Using its own MiXCR run on the 5' RACE reads, TCRdb lists one record per CDR3 protein. The table has about 540,000 distinct CDR3 sequences, about 13% seen once. Their antigen targets remain unknown. The specimen was blood, either unsorted or a sorted T cell fraction (not recorded which). The origin of the receptors is a male donor with ankylosing spondylitis.

V and J are TRBV3-1 and TRBJ1-6, with unresolved D. In germline, CDR1 is LGHDT, CDR2 YNNKEL (reference sequence). CDR3 length equals 16 residues. The V and J ends lost 1 base and 6 bases respectively, with 13 bases between them. DNA of the CDR3: TGTGCCAGCAGCCAAGGAGTTGGAGGGATTAATTCACCCCTCCACTTT. Its translation: CASSQGVGGINSPLHF.

The chain employs TRBV29-1 and TRBJ1-2, with D perhaps matching TRBD1 (5 bases). Germline V gene data show CDR1 as SQVTM and CDR2 as ANQGSEA. The CDR3 loop spans 13 amino acids. Trimming shortened V by 0 bases and J by 2 bases, and 7 bases separated the two germline ends. The CDR3 DNA sequence: TGCAGCGTTGAAGATGACAGAAACTATGGCTACACCTTC. Its translation is CSVEDDRNYGYTF.

This clonotype was found a few times. The chain combines TRBV14 with TRBJ2-1; D is perhaps TRBD2 (6 bases). This CDR3 has 15 amino acids. Germline values: CDR1 SGHDN, CDR2 FVKESK. Trimming pared 1 base from V and 7 bases from J, leaving 14 bases between. The CDR3 here is CASSQAAGSGNEQFF. CDR3 DNA: TGTGCCAGCAGCCAAGCGGCGGGAAGTGGGAATGAGCAGTTCTTC.

Only a few counts were recorded for this clonotype. The chain links TRBV20-1 to TRBJ1-5, with a weak D call TRBD1 (5 bases). Per germline, CDR1 DFQATT and CDR2 SNEGSKA (reference sequence). Trimming took 2 bases from V and 6 from J, leaving 17 bases between them. The CDR3 loop spans 15 amino acids. CDR3 sequence (DNA): TGCAGTGCTAGACGGGTGCAGGAAAGGGGTCAGCCCCAGCATTTT. It yields the protein CSARRVQERGQPQHF.

This clonotype was observed at least ten times. The rearrangement uses TRBV21-1 and TRBJ1-5; TRBD1 is the table's D call and was not checked against the DNA. TRBV21-1 represents a pseudogene. This CDR3 comprises 18 residues. CDR3 nucleotides: TGTGCCAGCAGTCACAAAGTGACAACAGGAGATAGCAATCAGCCCCAGCATTTT. It yields the protein CASSHKVTTGDSNQPQHF.

This chain uses TRBV6-4 with TRBJ2-3, with 9 bases aligning to TRBD2. Germline values: CDR1 MRHNA, CDR2 SNTAGT. The CDR3 runs to 15 residues. V shed 4 bases, J shed 4 bases, and the junction held 6 bases outside the gene matches. The CDR3 DNA follows: TGTGCCAGCAGTGCCCGTAGCGGGAGTCCAGATACGCAGTATTTT. It is translated as CASSARSGSPDTQYF.

Turning to this clonotype: The junction departs from germline at one end; a sequencing error may be responsible. This rearrangement joins TRBV20-1 to TRBJ2-4; no definite D call. CDR3 length equals 13 residues. CDR1 and CDR2 from the germline V gene are DFQATT and SNEGSKA (reference sequence). In DNA form, the CDR3 reads TGCAGTGCAAGGACCGTGGCCAAAAACAGTCAGTACTTC. Protein sequence: CSARTVAKNSQYF.

This clonotype was counted between two and nine times. The chain recombines TRBV10-3 with TRBJ2-7; 14 bases are shared with TRBD2. CDR3 length equals 17 residues. V lost 3 bases to trimming and J lost 6 bases; unmatched junction nucleotides: 10. The V gene's germline CDR1 is ENHRY and CDR2 SYGVKD. CDR3 in amino acids: CAISDKTSGRAIGEQYV. As DNA, the CDR3 is TGTGCCATCAGTGATAAGACTAGCGGGAGGGCCATTGGCGAGCAGTACGTC.

This clonotype has just a few counts. Its ends do not fully match the called genes, so a read error is possible. The chain has TRBV20-1 and TRBJ2-1, with D perhaps matching TRBD2 (5 bases). Germline CDR1 is DFQATT and CDR2 is SNEGSKA (reference sequence). The CDR3 runs 12 residues. The CDR3 nucleotides read TGCAGTGCCAGAGTACCGGGGAATGAGCAGTTCTTC. This gives the protein CSARVPGNEQFF.

This clonotype was seen a handful of times. This rearrangement joins TRBV11-3 to TRBJ1-5; no definite D call. This CDR3 is 15 amino acids long. The germline V gene has CDR1 SGHNT and CDR2 YENEEA. Trimming took 1 base from V and 4 from J, leaving 11 bases between them. The CDR3 is CASSLGTRANQPQHF. In nucleotides, the CDR3 is TGTGCCAGCAGCTTAGGGACGAGGGCAAATCAGCCCCAGCATTTT.

This clonotype has more than one count but fewer than ten. This chain connects TRBV28 to TRBJ2-1; a possible D gene is TRBD2 (6 bases). Trimming removed 5 bases at V and 9 bases at J, with 14 bases between. Germline V lookup: CDR1 MDHEN, CDR2 SYDVKM. CDR3 length equals 13 residues. The CDR3 bases are TGTGCCAGCAGTATCTTTGGGACTGCTGAGCAGTTCTTC. It encodes CASSIFGTAEQFF.

The table lists this clonotype with a few counts. The chain couples TRBV25-1 to TRBJ1-1; weak D call: TRBD1 (5 bases). Germline V lookup: CDR1 MGHDK, CDR2 SYGVNS. Trimming removed 1 base at V and 1 base at J, with 7 bases between. This CDR3 is built from 14 residues. This chain's CDR3 is CASSELTENTEAFF. The CDR3 DNA follows: TGTGCCAGCAGTGAATTGACAGAGAACACTGAAGCTTTCTTT.

The table lists this clonotype with a few counts. The chain carries TRBV10-3 and TRBJ2-5, with 16 positions matching TRBD2. CDR3 length: 18 residues. Germline V gives CDR1 ENHRY, CDR2 SYGVKD. J gave up 4 bases and V 2 bases, and 7 bases lay outside the gene matches. Here the CDR3 DNA reads TGTGCCATCAGTGAGCCGGGACTAGCGGGAGGGGATGGAGAGACCCAGTACTTC. Protein: CAISEPGLAGGDGETQYF.

This clonotype was observed a handful of times. The chain recombines TRBV10-3 with TRBJ2-1; 7 nucleotides agree with TRBD2. CDR1 and CDR2 from the germline V gene are ENHRY and SYGVKD. V dropped 4 bases and J dropped 0; count of bases not matched to a gene: 0. CDR3 length: 14 residues. The CDR3 is CAISGGSSYNEQFF. The DNA for the CDR3 is TGTGCCATCAGTGGCGGGAGCTCCTACAATGAGCAGTTCTTC.

The chain joins TRBV27 to TRBJ2-1, with 12 bases aligning to TRBD2. CDR1 and CDR2 from the germline V gene are MNHEY and SMNVEV (reference sequence). This CDR3 has 17 residues. V trimming: 6 bases; J trimming: 0 bases; junction bases outside the gene matches: 6. CDR3 nucleotide sequence: TGTGCCAGCAGCTCTAGCGGGAGGGGATACTCCTACAATGAGCAGTTCTTC. Amino acids: CASSSSGRGYSYNEQFF.

The rearrangement joins TRBV6-1 to TRBJ1-2; TRBD1 might be the D (6 bases). The CDR3 totals 15 residues. V was pared by 1 base and J by 2 bases, with 11 bases between. Per germline, CDR1 MNHNS and CDR2 SASEGT. The CDR3 sequence: CASSEEGGANYGYTF. CDR3 bases: TGTGCCAGCAGTGAAGAGGGGGGCGCCAACTATGGCTACACCTTC.

CDR3 sequence: CASSQDVGTGHTDTQYF. CDR3 DNA: TGTGCCAGCAGCCAAGATGTCGGGACAGGGCACACAGATACGCAGTATTTT. The chain employs TRBV14 and TRBJ2-3, with 9 bases lining up with TRBD1. Germline V lookup: CDR1 SGHDN, CDR2 FVKESK. V gave up 0 bases and J gave up 2 bases; unmatched junction bases: 6. This CDR3 is 17 amino acids long.

The J gene is TRBJ2-2, the V gene TRBV6-1, with 8 bases lining up with TRBD2. Germline V gene lookup returns CDR1 MNHNS and CDR2 SASEGT. The junction had 13 bases not matched to a gene; V was cut back by 7 bases and J by 3 bases. The CDR3 length is 17 residues. CDR3 in amino acids: CASTPDLAGIDTGELFF. CDR3 bases: TGTGCCAGCACTCCCGACTTAGCGGGAATAGACACCGGGGAGCTGTTTTTT.

The gene calls are TRBV18 and TRBJ2-1; TRBD2 matches at 7 bases. Germline V gives CDR1 KGHSH, CDR2 LQKENI. The CDR3 totals 15 residues. Trimming took 5 bases from V and 8 from J; bases not matched to a gene: 12. The CDR3 region has the DNA TGTGCCAGCTCAACTACTAGCGAAGAGGGCGATGAGCAGTTCTTC. Translated, it gives CASSTTSEEGDEQFF.

This clonotype was seen ten or more times. The gene calls are TRBV5-1 and TRBJ1-1; 8 nucleotides align to TRBD1. V lost 0 bases to trimming and J lost 0 bases; unmatched junction nucleotides: 10. This CDR3 region has 18 residues. Germline V gives CDR1 SGHRS, CDR2 YFSETQ. CDR3 region: CASSLAGQGVQMNTEAFF. The CDR3 nucleotides are TGCGCCAGCAGCTTGGCCGGACAGGGAGTGCAGATGAACACTGAAGCTTTCTTT.

This clonotype appeared a few times. This chain links TRBV20-1 with TRBJ2-3; 7 bases are shared with TRBD2. J gave up 5 bases and V 5 bases, and 13 bases lay outside the gene matches. Per the germline V gene, CDR1 is DFQATT and CDR2 is SNEGSKA (reference sequence). The CDR3 spans 15 residues. The CDR3 nucleotides read TGCAGTGCTGAAGGACTAGGGCACTGGGGAGATACGCAGTATTTT. It yields the protein CSAEGLGHWGDTQYF.